The 10 T cell receptor beta chains listed next were all sequenced from one sample in a study of metastatic and nonmetastatic thyroid tumors. All patients were untreated before thyroid surgery. Via MiXCR, TCRdb re-called the PCR reads. The sample records around 20,000 clones, about a quarter being singletons. Sequences were obtained from blood. The origin of the receptors is a female donor with papillary thyroid cancer or a benign thyroid nodule (not recorded which). Some clones in this sample may be carry-over from other donors' samples.

This clone was counted ten times or more. The chain has TRBV5-4 and TRBJ1-6, with TRBD1 as a possible D gene (5 bases). The germline gives CDR1 SGHNT, CDR2 YYREEE (reference sequence). The CDR3 sequence is 18 residues long. Trimming cost V 4 bases and J 3 bases, with 20 bases left between them. The CDR3 spells CASSVNSGPLFYNSPLHF. As DNA, the CDR3 is TGTGCCAGCAGCGTCAATTCGGGACCGCTGTTCTATAATTCACCCCTCCACTTT.

This clone has only a few counts. This chain links TRBV28 with TRBJ2-7, with TRBD2 matching 13 bases. The CDR3 covers 13 residues. The V gene end was trimmed by 4 bases and the J gene end by 6 bases; junction bases not matched to a gene: 0. Germline V gene sequence: CDR1 MDHEN, CDR2 SYDVKM. This CDR3 reads CASSWTSGSEQYF. CDR3 sequence (DNA): TGTGCCAGCAGTTGGACTAGCGGGAGCGAGCAGTACTTC.

This clone was observed many times. The V and J genes are TRBV18 and TRBJ2-7, with 13 bases matching TRBD2. The V gene's germline CDR1 is KGHSH and CDR2 LQKENI. After removal of 3 bases from V and 7 bases from J, the junction contained 6 bases not matched to a gene. CDR3 length equals 15 residues. Here the CDR3 reads CASSPGLAGDGEQYF. The CDR3 coding sequence is TGTGCCAGCTCACCCGGACTAGCGGGAGACGGAGAGCAGTACTTC.

The table lists this clone with many counts. This chain joins TRBV7-9 and TRBJ1-6, with D perhaps TRBD1 (5 bases). The CDR3 sequence is 15 residues long. Trimming took 2 bases from V and 9 from J, leaving 14 bases between them. The V gene's germline CDR1 is SEHNR and CDR2 FQNEAQ (reference sequence). The chain's CDR3 is CASSLYGERGSPLHF. The DNA of the CDR3 is TGTGCCAGCAGCTTATACGGAGAAAGGGGTTCACCCCTCCACTTT.

The chain combines TRBV28 with TRBJ1-1; D not certain. V gave up 8 bases and J gave up 4 bases, with 14 bases separating them. The CDR3 spans 13 residues. The germline V gene encodes CDR1 MDHEN and CDR2 SYDVKM. This CDR3 is CASRIQPSTEAFF. Written as DNA, the CDR3 is TGTGCCAGCCGGATTCAACCCTCCACTGAAGCTTTCTTT.

V usage is TRBV11-2 and J usage is TRBJ2-5, with 9 positions matching TRBD2. Germline lookup yields CDR1 SGHAT and CDR2 FQNNGV. This CDR3 region has 15 residues. J gave up 5 bases and V 1 base, and 5 bases lay outside the gene matches. The CDR3 DNA sequence: TGTGCCAGCAGCTTAGGAGCGGGAGGAGGCGAGACCCAGTACTTC. Amino acid sequence: CASSLGAGGGETQYF.

This clone is medium-sized. J is TRBJ1-4 and V is TRBV20-1; D gene uncertain. This CDR3 has 14 amino acids. V lost 1 base, J lost 8 bases, and 14 bases lay in between. Germline V gene lookup returns CDR1 DFQATT and CDR2 SNEGSKA (reference sequence). CDR3 loop: CSARVGSEVEKLFF. In DNA form, the CDR3 reads TGCAGTGCTAGAGTTGGTTCGGAAGTAGAAAAACTGTTTTTT.

This clone occurred a few times. The rearrangement joins TRBV6-1 to TRBJ1-5; TRBD1 aligns across 9 bases. V shed 3 bases, J shed 5 bases, and the junction held 8 bases outside the gene matches. The germline V gene encodes CDR1 MNHNS and CDR2 SASEGT. CDR3 length: 16 amino acids. The CDR3 DNA reads as TGTGCCAGCAGTGACGAGGACGGACAGGGGTATCAGCCCCAGCATTTT. It is translated as CASSDEDGQGYQPQHF.

V gene TRBV27 combines with J gene TRBJ2-7; a weak D match, TRBD1 (5 bases). The ends were cut back, 4 bases at V and 6 bases at J, with 13 bases in the middle. CDR1 is MNHEY, CDR2 SMNVEV, per germline (reference sequence). CDR3 size: 13 residues. The CDR3 coding sequence is TGTGCCAGCAGTTCTTCCCTCAGGGCCGAGCAGTACTTC. It yields the protein CASSSSLRAEQYF.

This clone was recorded many times. The chain recombines TRBV5-1 with TRBJ2-2; TRBD2 agrees at 9 bases. The CDR3 spans 16 residues. The ends lost 5 bases at V and 2 bases at J; junction bases unmatched: 7. The germline gives CDR1 SGHRS, CDR2 YFSETQ. CDR3 protein: CASSSTSGPNTGELFF. CDR3 sequence (DNA): TGCGCCAGCAGTTCTACTAGCGGGCCTAACACCGGGGAGCTGTTTTTT.